A single sample gave rise to the 19 T cell receptor beta chains below, sequenced in a study of CD8 T cells in ankylosing spondylitis. MiXCR, run by TCRdb on the 5' RACE reads, gives a single entry per CDR3 protein. Among 250,000 to 350,000 distinct CDR3 sequences listed, 20% were seen once. Material for sequencing was blood, either unsorted or a sorted T cell fraction (not recorded which). These TCRs come from a male donor with ankylosing spondylitis or in good health (not recorded which).

The genes are TRBV12-3 or TRBV12-4 and TRBJ1-5; no clear D gene. Between the trimmed V and J ends, which lost 5 bases and 5 bases, there was a span of 7 bases. The CDR3 runs 12 residues. The DNA for the CDR3 is TGTGCCAGCAGTGACAAGTATCAGCCCCAGCATTTT. Translating gives CASSDKYQPQHF.

This clonotype has more than one count but fewer than ten. J is TRBJ2-2 and V is TRBV24-1; possibly TRBD1 for D (5 bases). Germline assignment: CDR1 KGHDR and CDR2 SFDVKD. The ends were cut back, 7 bases at V and 0 bases at J, with 8 bases in the middle. The CDR3 is 14 residues long. The CDR3 nucleotides are TGTGCCACCAGGGACACCGCGAACACCGGGGAGCTGTTTTTT. Encoded protein: CATRDTANTGELFF.

This clonotype showed up just a few times. The chain combines TRBV5-1 with TRBJ2-5, with TRBD2 matching over 7 bases. The V gene end was trimmed by 4 bases and the J gene end by 3 bases; junction bases not matched to a gene: 6. Germline V gene lookup returns CDR1 SGHRS and CDR2 YFSETQ. This CDR3 comprises 14 residues. CDR3 amino acids: CASSPLAAKETQYF. The CDR3 coding sequence is TGCGCCAGCAGCCCGCTAGCGGCTAAAGAGACCCAGTACTTC. The whole variable domain, remainder taken from reference TRBV5-1 and TRBJ2-5, is KAGVTQTPRYLIKTRGQQVTLSCSPISGHRSVSWYQQTPGQGLQFLFEYFSETQRNKGNFPGRFSGRQFSNSRSEMNVSTLELGDSALYLCASSPLAAKETQYFGPGTRLLVL.

This clonotype showed up just a few times. V gene TRBV20-1 combines with J gene TRBJ1-1; D remains unclear. Germline V gene sequence: CDR1 DFQATT, CDR2 SNEGSKA (reference sequence). V lost 3 bases and J 0 bases, leaving 11 bases between the germline ends. This CDR3 comprises 14 residues. CDR3 sequence (DNA): TGCAGTGCTAGGGTTGGCAGCCTGAACACTGAAGCTTTCTTT. Protein: CSARVGSLNTEAFF.

V usage is TRBV5-5 and J usage is TRBJ2-3; D remains ambiguous. CDR3 length: 15 amino acids. V gave up 4 bases and J gave up 6 bases, with 18 bases separating them. The germline CDR1 and CDR2 sequences are SGHKS and YYEKEE (reference sequence). CDR3 bases: TGTGCCAGCAGCAGGGCCCGGCTGGATTTGGATACGCAGTATTTT. This translates into CASSRARLDLDTQYF.

This clonotype has only a few counts. The chain carries TRBV5-1 and TRBJ2-3; 11 bases align to TRBD2. The CDR3 has 15 residues. In germline, CDR1 is SGHRS, CDR2 YFSETQ. The V and J ends lost 4 bases and 5 bases, in that order; junction bases with no gene match: 6. DNA for the CDR3: TGCGCCAGCAGCCTTAGCGGGAGGGAGCGAGATACGCAGTATTTT. Its protein product is CASSLSGRERDTQYF.

This clonotype was observed a few times. The rearrangement links TRBV7-2 to TRBJ2-3; D is unresolved. V lost 2 bases and J lost 10, with 10 bases in between. CDR1 is SGHTA and CDR2 is FQGNSA in the germline V gene. The CDR3 contains 12 residues. The CDR3 here is CASSLTVLPQYF. The DNA for the CDR3 is TGTGCCAGCAGCTTAACAGTCCTTCCGCAGTATTTT.

The chain has TRBV24-1 and TRBJ2-7; no definite D call. Germline CDR1 is KGHDR and CDR2 is SFDVKD. The CDR3 is 13 residues long. V gave up 9 bases and J gave up 4 bases, with 15 bases separating them. The CDR3 region is CATSPRSCYEQYV. The CDR3 nucleotides read TGTGCCACCTCGCCCAGGAGCTGTTACGAGCAGTACGTC.

The table lists this clonotype with many counts. The chain has TRBV12-3 or TRBV12-4 and TRBJ2-1, with D perhaps TRBD2 (6 bases). V lost 3 bases, J lost 4 bases, and 10 bases lay in between. This CDR3 spans 14 amino acids. This CDR3 is CASSFSGTYNEQFF. DNA for the CDR3: TGTGCCAGCAGTTTTTCCGGGACTTACAATGAGCAGTTCTTC.

CDR3 coding DNA: TGTGCCAGCAGCCAAGAGGAGAGGGTCCGTGGAAAACTGTTTTTT. It encodes CASSQEERVRGKLFF. The chain joins TRBV4-2 to TRBJ1-4; D call uncertain. V lost 0 bases and J 10 bases, leaving 15 bases between the germline ends. Per the germline V gene, CDR1 is LGHNA and CDR2 is YNFKEQ. The CDR3 totals 15 residues.

This clonotype was recorded once. The chain carries TRBV3-1 and TRBJ1-1; TRBD1 agrees at 10 bases. CDR3 length equals 15 residues. Germline trimming cut 2 bases from V and 11 bases from J; bases unmatched to any gene: 11. Germline V gives CDR1 LGHDT, CDR2 YNNKEL (reference sequence). The CDR3 DNA reads as TGTGCCAGCAGCCAACCTGGGACAGGGGTATTCGTCGCTTTCTTT. The encoded protein is CASSQPGTGVFVAFF.

The chain carries TRBV6-2 or TRBV6-3 and TRBJ1-5; possible D gene TRBD1, 6 bases. From germline, CDR1 is MNHEY and CDR2 SVGEGT. This CDR3 is 14 amino acids long. Trimming cost V 6 bases and J 0 bases, with 9 bases left between them. For the CDR3, the DNA is TGTGCCAGCAGATCAGGGGATAGCAATCAGCCCCAGCATTTT. This translates into CASRSGDSNQPQHF.

This clonotype was observed many times. The V gene is TRBV20-1, the J gene TRBJ2-3, with TRBD2 as a possible D gene (5 bases). V lost 3 bases and J lost 5, with 12 bases in between. The length of the CDR3 is 13 residues. Germline values: CDR1 DFQATT, CDR2 SNEGSKA (reference sequence). This CDR3 is CSASPPGEDTQYF. As DNA, the CDR3 is TGCAGTGCTAGCCCTCCCGGGGAAGATACGCAGTATTTT.

This clonotype was detected a few times. The chain uses TRBV7-3 and TRBJ2-1, with 9 bases lining up with TRBD2. Trimming cost V 5 bases and J 4 bases; bases outside gene matches: 9. The CDR3 spans 16 residues. CDR1 SGHTA and CDR2 FQGTGA come from the germline V gene. The CDR3 loop is CASSPLAGALYNEQFF. For the CDR3, the DNA is TGTGCCAGCAGCCCCTTAGCGGGGGCCCTTTACAATGAGCAGTTCTTC.

The sample holds a few counts of this clonotype. The rearrangement uses TRBV20-1 and TRBJ2-3; 8 bases fit TRBD2. CDR3 size: 13 residues. The trim removed 3 bases at V and 9 bases at J, leaving 8 bases unmatched. CDR1 and CDR2 (germline): DFQATT, SNEGSKA (reference sequence). As DNA, the CDR3 is TGCAGTGCTAGGGCAGCGGGAGCCGGGACGCAGTATTTT. Translating gives CSARAAGAGTQYF.

This sequence joins TRBV20-1 and TRBJ2-3; TRBD1 agrees at 9 bases. Germline V gene lookup returns CDR1 DFQATT and CDR2 SNEGSKA (reference sequence). The V segment lost 4 bases and the J segment 2 bases; nucleotides outside the gene matches: 4. The CDR3 has 14 residues. This CDR3 reads CSATGQGFTDTQYF. For the CDR3, the DNA is TGCAGTGCTACGGGACAGGGTTTCACAGATACGCAGTATTTT.

CDR3: CATSDFSGAGELFF. For the CDR3, the DNA is TGTGCCACCAGTGATTTTTCAGGGGCCGGGGAGCTGTTTTTT. The chain recombines TRBV24-1 with TRBJ2-2; D possibly corresponds to TRBD1 (6 bases). This CDR3 is 14 amino acids long. Germline-derived CDR1 and CDR2 are KGHDR and SFDVKD. The V gene lost 1 base and the J gene lost 6 bases, with 8 bases spanning the gap.

V usage is TRBV20-1 and J usage is TRBJ1-5; D ambiguous. Germline lookup yields CDR1 DFQATT and CDR2 SNEGSKA (reference sequence). There are 9 residues in the CDR3. Here the CDR3 reads CSAGRPQHF. The CDR3 DNA reads as TGCAGCGCTGGGCGGCCCCAGCATTTT.

This clonotype was observed at least ten times. At one boundary the junction diverges from the germline segment, which might be a read error. The CDR3 nucleotides are TGCGCCAGCAGCGACGGGACGGCTTCCTACAATGAGCAGTTCTTC. Its protein product is CASSDGTASYNEQFF. The chain joins TRBV6-4 to TRBJ2-1, with D perhaps given as TRBD1 or TRBD2 (5 bases each). The CDR3 sequence is 15 residues long. Germline V CDR1 and CDR2: MRHNA, SNTAGT.